Included here is one T cell receptor (beta chain) sequence, with context. Its cognate antigen is unknown. Terminally differentiated effector memory CD45RA+ cells were excluded from the naive CD8 cells, which were CD45RO-negative and positively selected for CCR7. CDR1 is MGHRA, CDR2 YSYEKL, per germline. V lost 1 base and J lost 0, with 7 bases in between. The CDR3 consists of 14 residues. Replicate PCRs run on sorted subsets employed 200 ng DNA, 30,000 to 35,000 T cell genomes. Only in-frame clones appear in the TCRdb table, and some are missing; sequencing was by immunoSEQ multiplex PCR. The sample comprises over 750,000 clones, approximately 97% of which are singletons, and about 0.25% rests with the top ten. The sample belongs to a study of shared clonotypes between healthy human individuals. Study results and caveats: Shared clonotypes across all four donors exceeded non-shared ones in generation probability. Researchers sampled only blood; tissue repertoires likely differ.

This receptor was obtained from a man under 40 in good health. The sequenced sample was naive CD8+ T cells sorted from blood. This chain links TRBV4-1 with TRBJ2-7; D unresolved. The CDR3 reads CASSQGGFSYEQYF. CDR3 nucleotide sequence: TGCGCCAGCAGCCAAGGGGGATTCTCCTACGAGCAGTACTTC.